Listed below are T cell receptor beta chains from one sample, sequenced in a study of blood T cell repertoires in COVID-19. Measured with immunoSEQ multiplex PCR; TCRdb has only the in-frame clones, and not every one. The data show approximately 150,000 clones, 87% seen once. The sequencing sample was made of PBMCs or T cells enriched from blood (not recorded which). These receptors came from a middle-aged woman who had been exposed to COVID-19. CDR3s include the opening cysteine and the closing phenylalanine or tryptophan. A D gene is named only where the DNA matches it firmly. Rows give clone size only sometimes, using once, few, many, or a class for an expanded clone.

size,V,D,J,CDR3,DNA
.,TRBV25-1,TRBD2,TRBJ2-3,CASSERGRAVDTQYF,TGTGCCAGCAGTGAACGCGGGAGGGCCGTAGATACGCAGTATTTT
once,TRBV5-1,.,TRBJ2-7,CASSLSVASTYEQYF,TGCGCCAGCAGCTTGTCCGTAGCGTCGACCTACGAGCAGTACTTC
.,TRBV6-2/TRBV6-3,.,TRBJ2-7,CASSYLDEQYF,TGTGCCAGCAGTTACCTCGACGAGCAGTACTTC
.,TRBV7-6,.,TRBJ2-1,CASSLEGDYNEQFF,TGTGCCAGCAGCTTAGAGGGGGACTACAATGAGCAGTTCTTC
few,TRBV29-1,.,TRBJ1-2,CSVDRGEGGGYGYTF,TGCAGCGTTGATAGAGGGGAGGGGGGAGGCTATGGCTACACCTTC
few,TRBV4-2,.,TRBJ2-2,CASSSSFGGSGELFF,TGTGCCAGCAGCTCTTCGTTTGGAGGGTCCGGGGAGCTGTTTTTT
few,TRBV28,.,TRBJ1-5,CASSPSGQPQHF,TGTGCCAGCAGTCCCAGCGGGCAGCCCCAGCATTTT
.,TRBV6-6,TRBD1,TRBJ1-1,CASSYRGDSTEAFF,TGTGCCAGCAGTTACCGAGGGGACAGCACTGAAGCTTTCTTT
.,TRBV6-5,TRBD2,TRBJ2-5,CASSYSSGRSETQYF,TGTGCCAGCAGTTACTCGAGCGGGAGGTCAGAGACCCAGTACTTC
.,TRBV7-2,.,TRBJ2-3,CASSLAYGYGTDTQYF,TGTGCCAGCAGCTTAGCGTACGGGTACGGCACAGATACGCAGTATTTT
.,TRBV7-9,.,TRBJ2-6,CASSFDRTGANVLTF,TGTGCCAGCAGCTTCGACAGAACTGGGGCCAACGTCCTGACTTTC
.,TRBV5-8,.,TRBJ2-4,CASSPQLNIQYF,TGTGCCAGCAGCCCACAGTTAAACATTCAGTACTTC
.,TRBV11-3,.,TRBJ2-7,CASSLDGGGGHSYEQYF,TGTGCCAGCAGCTTAGACGGAGGGGGCGGCCACTCCTACGAGCAGTACTTC
.,TRBV27,.,TRBJ2-7,CASSLSPTTYEQYF,TGTGCCAGCAGTTTATCGCCGACAACCTACGAGCAGTACTTC
.,TRBV7-2,TRBD2,TRBJ2-4,CASSSRLAEKNIQYF,TGTGCCAGCAGCTCTAGACTAGCGGAGAAAAACATTCAGTACTTC
.,TRBV5-1,.,TRBJ1-1,CASSLVGGPTTEAFF,TGCGCCAGCAGCTTGGTGGGGGGGCCCACCACTGAAGCTTTCTTT
.,TRBV7-8,.,TRBJ2-5,CASSSTETQYF,TGTGCCAGCAGCTCTACAGAGACCCAGTACTTC
few,TRBV3-1/TRBV3-2,.,TRBJ1-5,CASSQVKKAPRGSNQPQHF,TGTGCCAGCAGCCAAGTGAAGAAGGCCCCCCGGGGGAGCAATCAGCCCCAGCATTTT